The 25 T cell receptor beta chains below all came from one sample that was sequenced in a study of blood T cell repertoires in COVID-19. Measured with immunoSEQ multiplex PCR; TCRdb has only the in-frame clones, and not every one. Among around 240,000 clones, approximately 90% were seen once, and the ten largest hold approximately 0.9%. The sequenced sample consisted of PBMCs or T cells enriched from blood (not recorded which). These receptors were taken from a man in his fifties who had been exposed to COVID-19.

This clone was picked up one time. V and J are TRBV4-1 and TRBJ1-2; D not resolved. Germline CDR1 and CDR2: MGHRA and YSYEKL. This CDR3 has 13 amino acids. Between the trimmed V and J ends, which lost 6 bases and 1 base, there was a span of 9 bases. DNA of the CDR3: TGCGCCAGCAGTCATGGAGATAACTATGGCTACACCTTC. It specifies CASSHGDNYGYTF.

Here the CDR3 reads CASSLEPLPDTQYF. CDR3 nucleotides: TGCGCCAGCAGCTTGGAGCCGCTCCCAGATACGCAGTATTTT. V gene TRBV5-1 combines with J gene TRBJ2-3, with D hard to call. Per germline, CDR1 SGHRS and CDR2 YFSETQ. The CDR3 runs 14 residues. Trimming cost V 0 bases and J 4 bases, with 9 bases left between them.

This clone was seen a few times. This rearrangement joins TRBV28 to TRBJ1-2, with 9 bases identical to TRBD1. CDR1 and CDR2 from the germline V gene are MDHEN and SYDVKM. This CDR3 spans 14 amino acids. V gave up 7 bases and J gave up 8 bases; unmatched junction bases: 11. CDR3 amino acids: CASTTSQGAHGYTF. CDR3 nucleotide sequence: TGTGCCAGCACCACATCACAGGGGGCTCACGGCTACACCTTC.

The genes are TRBV28 and TRBJ1-5; possibly TRBD1 for D (6 bases). Germline V gene lookup returns CDR1 MDHEN and CDR2 SYDVKM. V lost 6 bases, J lost 2 bases, and 14 bases lay in between. The CDR3 length is 15 residues. Here the CDR3 DNA reads TGTGCCAGCAGCAGCAACAGGGCCGGCAATCAGCCCCAGCATTTT. This translates into CASSSNRAGNQPQHF.

This clone was found a few times. The rearrangement links TRBV7-8 to TRBJ1-1; 12 bases are a match to TRBD1. The CDR3 spans 16 residues. CDR1 SGHVS and CDR2 FQNEAQ come from the germline V gene. Germline trimming cut 7 bases from V and 0 bases from J; bases unmatched to any gene: 6. The CDR3 nucleotides read TGTGCCAGCAAACCCGGGACAGGGGGCATGAACACTGAAGCTTTCTTT. It yields the protein CASKPGTGGMNTEAFF.

The CDR3 region is CASSRTDNTEAFF. In DNA form, the CDR3 reads TGTGCCAGCAGTAGAACAGACAACACTGAAGCTTTCTTT. The chain carries TRBV9 and TRBJ1-1; D is unclear. Trimming removed 5 bases from V and 2 bases from J, with 10 bases in between. The CDR3 totals 13 residues. The germline CDR1 and CDR2 sequences are SGDLS and YYNGEE.

This sequence joins TRBV25-1 and TRBJ1-5, with a weak D call TRBD1 (6 bases). Trimming removed 1 base at V and 5 bases at J, with 9 bases between. This CDR3 has 14 residues. Germline-derived CDR1 and CDR2 are MGHDK and SYGVNS. The CDR3 nucleotides are TGTGCCAGCAGTGAATTGGACAGTGATCAGCCCCAGCATTTT. Its protein product is CASSELDSDQPQHF. Full variable domain (remainder filled in from reference TRBV25-1 and TRBJ1-5): EADIYQTPRYLVIGTGKKITLECSQTMGHDKMYWYQQDPGMELHLIHYSYGVNSTEKGDLSSESTVSRIRTEHFPLTLESARPSHTSQYLCASSELDSDQPQHFGDGTRLSIL.

The rearrangement joins TRBV19 to TRBJ1-4; D might be TRBD1 (6 bases). The CDR3 runs 14 residues. Trimming shortened V by 3 bases and J by 7 bases, and 12 bases separated the two germline ends. The germline CDR1 and CDR2 sequences are LNHDA and SQIVND (reference sequence). The CDR3 region is CASSIRGAGEKLFF. CDR3 nucleotide sequence: TGTGCCAGTAGTATTCGGGGGGCAGGTGAAAAACTGTTTTTT.

This clone appeared once. One end of the junction varies from germline; a read error may be responsible. V usage is TRBV29-1 and J usage is TRBJ1-3; no clear D gene. The CDR3 spans 12 residues. Germline CDR1 and CDR2: SQVTM and ANQGSEA. CDR3 DNA sequence: TGCAGCGCCCGGAGAGATGGAAGCACCATATATTTT. Protein: CSARRDGSTIYF. The whole variable domain, remainder taken from reference TRBV29-1 and TRBJ1-3, is SAVISQKPSRDICQRGTSLTIQCQVDSQVTMMFWYRQQPGQSLTLIATANQGSEATYESGFVIDKFPISRPNLTFSTLTVSNMSPEDSSIYLCSARRDGSTIYFGEGSWLTVV.

This clone came up once. V and J are TRBV20-1 and TRBJ1-6; 8 bases align to TRBD1. V lost 3 bases, J lost 5 bases, and 6 bases stayed unmatched. This CDR3 has 15 residues. CDR1 and CDR2 (germline): DFQATT, SNEGSKA (reference sequence). CDR3 sequence: CSASETGVNNSPLHF. The CDR3 bases are TGCAGTGCTAGTGAGACAGGGGTCAATAATTCACCCCTCCACTTT.

The chain recombines TRBV2 with TRBJ1-6; TRBD1 matches at 8 bases. The CDR3 consists of 15 residues. Germline V lookup: CDR1 SNHLY, CDR2 FYNNEI. After removal of 8 bases from V and 4 bases from J, the junction contained 7 bases not matched to a gene. Written as DNA, the CDR3 is TGTGCCAGCGGTCAGGGGGCGAGTTATAATTCACCCCTCCACTTT. It yields the protein CASGQGASYNSPLHF.

This rearrangement joins TRBV7-2 to TRBJ1-3; D unclear. Germline assignment: CDR1 SGHTA and CDR2 FQGNSA. V was cut by 0 bases and J by 3 bases, with 6 bases left in between. The CDR3 is made up of 14 amino acids. The CDR3 bases are TGTGCCAGCAGCTTAGCTACCGGTGGAAACACCATATATTTT. Translated: CASSLATGGNTIYF.

The rearrangement links TRBV9 to TRBJ2-1, with TRBD2 identical over 7 bases. The CDR3 has 16 amino acids. From germline, CDR1 is SGDLS and CDR2 YYNGEE. J lost 2 bases, V lost 7 bases, and 12 bases had no gene match. The CDR3 region has the DNA TGTGCCAGCGCCTTCCCCAGGGCGGGGGCCTACAATGAGCAGTTCTTC. Translation gives CASAFPRAGAYNEQFF.

V gene TRBV18 combines with J gene TRBJ2-2, with 9 bases matching TRBD1. The CDR3 extends over 16 amino acids. The J segment lost 4 bases and the V segment lost 1 base, leaving 4 bases of the junction unmatched. Germline CDR1 KGHSH, CDR2 LQKENI. The CDR3 protein is CASSPLGTGSTGELFF. In DNA, the CDR3 is TGTGCCAGCTCACCACTGGGGACAGGGTCCACCGGGGAGCTGTTTTTT.

With respect to this clone: The identical CDR3 is also encoded by other nucleotide sequences in the sample. The rearrangement joins TRBV5-1 to TRBJ2-5; D possibly corresponds to TRBD2 (5 bases). The CDR3 is 12 residues long. Germline V gene lookup returns CDR1 SGHRS and CDR2 YFSETQ. Trimming cost V 7 bases and J 4 bases, with 11 bases left between them. CDR3 amino acids: CASSLAGETQYF. DNA of the CDR3: TGCGCCAGCTCCCTAGCAGGAGAGACCCAGTACTTC. Looking up the rest from reference TRBV5-1 and TRBJ2-5 gives the full variable domain: KAGVTQTPRYLIKTRGQQVTLSCSPISGHRSVSWYQQTPGQGLQFLFEYFSETQRNKGNFPGRFSGRQFSNSRSEMNVSTLELGDSALYLCASSLAGETQYFGPGTRLLVL.

The rearrangement joins TRBV20-1 to TRBJ1-4; D not certain. V was pared by 3 bases and J by 0 bases, with 8 bases between. Germline V gene lookup returns CDR1 DFQATT and CDR2 SNEGSKA (reference sequence). The CDR3 has 14 residues. The CDR3 reads CSASLLTTNEKLFF. The CDR3 DNA sequence: TGCAGTGCTAGTCTCTTAACAACTAATGAAAAACTGTTTTTT.

The V call is TRBV5-1, the J call TRBJ1-3, with D hard to call. The CDR3 contains 16 residues. Trimming removed 4 bases from V and 0 bases from J, with 14 bases in between. The germline CDR1 and CDR2 sequences are SGHRS and YFSETQ. The CDR3 nucleotides read TGCGCCAGCAGCCCCACTGCGGGGTTCTCTGGAAACACCATATATTTT. Its protein is CASSPTAGFSGNTIYF.

V and J are TRBV30 and TRBJ1-3; no reliable D call. CDR3 length: 13 residues. V gave up 3 bases and J gave up 0 bases, with 6 bases separating them. Germline-derived CDR1 and CDR2 are GTSNPN and SVGIG (reference sequence). CDR3 DNA: TGTGCCTGGAGCATCAGCTCTGGAAACACCATATATTTT. It translates to CAWSISSGNTIYF.

The chain combines TRBV7-9 with TRBJ2-7; TRBD2 agrees at 8 bases. The V segment lost 5 bases and the J segment 1 base; nucleotides outside the gene matches: 7. The CDR3 spans 15 residues. Germline V gene lookup returns CDR1 SEHNR and CDR2 FQNEAQ (reference sequence). CDR3 residues: CASSLGLEGSYEQYV. DNA of the CDR3: TGTGCCAGCAGCCTGGGACTAGAGGGATCCTACGAGCAGTACGTC.

V and J are TRBV3-1 (or the pseudogene TRBV3-2) and TRBJ2-3; the D is unclear. The germline V gene has CDR1 LGHDT and CDR2 YNNKEL (reference sequence). This CDR3 has 15 residues. Trimming left V 0 bases short and J 6 bases short, with 13 bases between. CDR3 DNA sequence: TGTGCCAGCAGCCAAGAGTCCTCAGGCAGGGATACGCAGTATTTT. Amino acid sequence: CASSQESSGRDTQYF.

The chain carries TRBV4-1 and TRBJ2-7; 7 bases match TRBD1. Germline values: CDR1 MGHRA, CDR2 YSYEKL. V trimming: 6 bases; J trimming: 3 bases; junction bases outside the gene matches: 11. The CDR3 loop spans 15 amino acids. The CDR3 reads CASRRTGTDRYEQYF. For the CDR3, the DNA is TGCGCCAGCAGACGAACCGGGACAGACCGCTACGAGCAGTACTTC.

The chain combines TRBV2 with TRBJ1-2; TRBD1 matches 7 bases. CDR1 is SNHLY, CDR2 FYNNEI, per germline. This CDR3 region has 13 residues. J lost 3 bases, V lost 7 bases, and 5 bases had no gene match. The CDR3 DNA is TGTGCCAGCATCCCGGGACAGTACTATGGCTACACCTTC. Translating it yields CASIPGQYYGYTF.

The chain's CDR3 is CASSHEPSGSGGAEDTQYF. CDR3 DNA: TGTGCCAGCAGCCATGAGCCCTCGGGAAGCGGGGGGGCTGAAGATACGCAGTATTTT. The rearrangement joins TRBV14 to TRBJ2-3; TRBD2 aligns across 10 bases. Trimming removed 3 bases from V and 5 bases from J; junction bases left unmatched: 17. This CDR3 has 19 amino acids. Germline V gives CDR1 SGHDN, CDR2 FVKESK.

The gene calls are TRBV3-1 (or the pseudogene TRBV3-2) and TRBJ1-5; D remains unclear. The germline V and J ends were trimmed by 4 bases and 1 base, with 8 bases remaining between them. Germline assignment: CDR1 LGHDT and CDR2 YNNKEL (reference sequence). CDR3 size: 14 residues. CDR3 coding DNA: TGTGCCAGCAGCCGCTCCGGGAGCAATCAGCCCCAGCATTTT. It translates to CASSRSGSNQPQHF.

V and J are TRBV24-1 and TRBJ2-2, with D tentatively TRBD1 (5 bases). The length of the CDR3 is 14 residues. Germline-derived CDR1 and CDR2 are KGHDR and SFDVKD. Trimming pared 3 bases from V and 2 bases from J, leaving 6 bases between. This CDR3 reads CATSDDSNTGELFF. CDR3 DNA sequence: TGTGCCACCAGTGATGACAGTAACACCGGGGAGCTGTTTTTT.